The T cell receptor beta chain under discussion was sequenced for a study of OX40 agonist ivuxolimab in advanced cancers. Points from the study as a whole: On average, CD8+ T cells showed a greater number of expanded clones than CD4+. The antigen specificity of the peripheral T cells (those that were expanded) was not determined.

Profiled with immunoSEQ multiplex PCR; TCRdb holds only in-frame clones, not every one. This sample yields more than 40,000 clones, of which 88% are seen a single time; about 3.2% belongs to the top ten. Concerning this clone: Antigen specificity is unknown.

The V gene's germline CDR1 is MNHEY and CDR2 SVGAGI. CDR3 length: 14 amino acids. V shed 6 bases, J shed 4 bases, and the junction held 5 bases outside the gene matches. The source of this sequence is an adult with an advanced solid tumor such as melanoma, head and neck, liver or kidney cancer. The starting material was CD4+ or CD8+ T cells sorted from blood, obtained in a trial of the OX40 agonist ivuxolimab. This rearrangement joins TRBV6-5 to TRBJ2-1, with 8 positions matching TRBD1. This CDR3 is CASSRDRLYNEQFF. DNA for the CDR3: TGTGCCAGCAGCCGGGACAGGCTTTACAATGAGCAGTTCTTC.